Shown below are 5 T cell receptor beta chains from a single sample sequenced in a study of spatial heterogeneity in lung cancer. Study-wide results and caveats: Within tumors, counts of expanded alpha and beta TCRs tracked tumor mutation counts.

TCRdb independently ran MiXCR on the 5' RACE reads; one entry per CDR3 protein. The data contain some 97,000 distinct CDR3 sequences, approximately 4.7% of them singletons. Time point in this sample: sample taken at primary tumor resection. No antigen is known for these receptors. Sequencing used lung tumor tissue, obtained at surgery. The receptors shown here come from a male donor with early-stage non-small cell lung cancer.

This clonotype was recorded a few times. The CDR3 loop reads CASSTPRGGSLTGELFF. The CDR3 DNA sequence: TGTGCCAGCAGTACTCCTCGGGGCGGGAGTCTCACCGGGGAGCTGTTTTTT. The rearrangement joins TRBV6-1 to TRBJ2-2; 7 nucleotides match TRBD2. The CDR3 is 17 residues long. J was trimmed by 4 bases and V by 5 bases; bases with no gene match: 13. Germline CDR1 reads MNHNS; CDR2 reads SASEGT.

With respect to this clonotype: It may be a read error: a sequence one base away is much more abundant. This chain connects TRBV7-2 to TRBJ2-3; D remains ambiguous. The CDR3 sequence is 14 residues long. CDR1 is SGHTA and CDR2 is FQGNSA in the germline V gene. In DNA, the CDR3 is TGTGTCAGCAGCTTAGCCCCGTCGACAGATACGCAGTATTTT. It yields the protein CVSSLAPSTDTQYF.

A word on this clonotype: A read error may explain this, as a much larger clone is one base away. V usage is TRBV27 and J usage is TRBJ2-7; D may be TRBD1 or TRBD2 (5 bases each). Judging by the DNA end, TRBJ2-1 fits better; the J call may be wrong. The CDR3 loop spans 15 amino acids. Germline-derived CDR1 and CDR2 are MNHEY and SMNVEV (reference sequence). The CDR3 DNA sequence: TGTGCCAGCAGTTCCCGGGGCGAAGGATACTACGAGCAGTTCTTC. Residues: CASSSRGEGYYEQFF.

This clonotype was recorded many times. The chain has TRBV10-3 and TRBJ2-5; no reliable D call. The CDR3 is 13 residues long. Per the germline V gene, CDR1 is ENHRY and CDR2 is SYGVKD. The V gene lost 3 bases and the J gene lost 1 base, with 6 bases spanning the gap. As DNA, the CDR3 is TGTGCCATCAGTGACGGTATCCAAGAGACCCAGTACTTC. Translating gives CAISDGIQETQYF.

Concerning this clonotype itself: A single base separates this from a much larger clone, so it may be a read error. This CDR3 is missing its conserved last phenylalanine or tryptophan, likely due to a read error. This chain links TRBV6-6 with TRBJ2-7; D is ambiguous. The CDR3 runs to 12 residues. Germline CDR1 MNHNY, CDR2 SVGAGI (reference sequence). V was cut by 2 bases and J by 4 bases, with 6 bases left in between. In DNA, the CDR3 is TGTGCCAGCAGTTACAGTAATTACGAGCAGTACTTA. Translation: CASSYSNYEQYL.